This entry features one T cell receptor (beta chain) sequence. The antigen is not known. The data originate from a study of blood T cells in healthy people across ages. The use of a sample-barcoded 5' primer and a J-beta primer mix characterized a second PCR of roughly 6 to 12 cycles. Every cDNA molecule carried a tag from a template-switch adaptor bearing 12 random nucleotides. From the 5' RACE reads, TCRdb called clonotypes with MiXCR, one entry per CDR3 protein. This sample has approximately 850,000 distinct CDR3 sequences, with 40% to 50% found just once. Germline trimming cut 4 bases from V and 6 bases from J; bases unmatched to any gene: 5. CDR1 MNHEY and CDR2 SMNVEV come from the germline V gene (reference sequence). The CDR3 covers 14 residues. Study-wide points: Naive T cell percentage showed a strong correlation with the diversity of TCR beta.

The V gene is TRBV27, the J gene TRBJ2-1, with 8 bases aligning to TRBD1. The receptor comes from a man aged 60 to 75 in good health. What was sequenced was blood. Here the CDR3 DNA reads TGTGCCAGCAGTTACGGACAGGGCCTCAATGAGCAGTTCTTC. Amino acids: CASSYGQGLNEQFF.